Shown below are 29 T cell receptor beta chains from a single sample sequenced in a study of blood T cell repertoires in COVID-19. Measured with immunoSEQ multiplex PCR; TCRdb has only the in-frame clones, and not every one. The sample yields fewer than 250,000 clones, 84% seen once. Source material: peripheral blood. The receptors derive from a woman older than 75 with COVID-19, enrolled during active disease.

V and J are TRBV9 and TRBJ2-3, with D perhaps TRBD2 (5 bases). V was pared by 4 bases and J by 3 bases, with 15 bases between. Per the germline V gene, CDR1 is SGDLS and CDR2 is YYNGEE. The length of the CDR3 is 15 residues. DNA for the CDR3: TGTGCCAGCAGCACCACTAGACTCGGGACAGATACGCAGTATTTT. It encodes CASSTTRLGTDTQYF.

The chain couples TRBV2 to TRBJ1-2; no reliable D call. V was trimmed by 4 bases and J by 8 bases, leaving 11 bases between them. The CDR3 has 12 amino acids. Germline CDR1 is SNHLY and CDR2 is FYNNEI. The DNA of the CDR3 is TGTGCCAGCAGTGCCGGGATGGGAGGCTACACCTTC. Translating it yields CASSAGMGGYTF.

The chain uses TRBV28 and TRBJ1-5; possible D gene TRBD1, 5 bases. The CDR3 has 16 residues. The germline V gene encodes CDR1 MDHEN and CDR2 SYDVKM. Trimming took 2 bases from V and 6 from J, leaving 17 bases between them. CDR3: CASSLPPPVGGQPQHF. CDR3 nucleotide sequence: TGTGCCAGCAGTTTACCCCCCCCCGTCGGGGGTCAGCCCCAGCATTTT.

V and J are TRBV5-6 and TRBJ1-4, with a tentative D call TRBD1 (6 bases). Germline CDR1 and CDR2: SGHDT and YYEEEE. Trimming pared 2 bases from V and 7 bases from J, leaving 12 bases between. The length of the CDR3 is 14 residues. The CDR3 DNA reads TGTGCCAGCAGCTTAAGGGGGTTAGGTGAAAAACTGTTTTTT. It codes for CASSLRGLGEKLFF.

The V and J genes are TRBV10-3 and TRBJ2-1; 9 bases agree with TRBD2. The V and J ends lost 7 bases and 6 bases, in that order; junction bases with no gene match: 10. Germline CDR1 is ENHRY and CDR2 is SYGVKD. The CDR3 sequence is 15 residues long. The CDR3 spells CAINQGGGGPNEQFF. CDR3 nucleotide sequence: TGTGCCATCAATCAAGGCGGGGGGGGGCCCAATGAGCAGTTCTTC.

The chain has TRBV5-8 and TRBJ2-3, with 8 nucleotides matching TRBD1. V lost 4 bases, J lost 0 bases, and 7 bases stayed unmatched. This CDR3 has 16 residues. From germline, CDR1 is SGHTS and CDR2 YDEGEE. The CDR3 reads CASSRNRGWSTDTQYF. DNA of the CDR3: TGTGCCAGCAGCAGAAACAGGGGGTGGAGCACAGATACGCAGTATTTT.

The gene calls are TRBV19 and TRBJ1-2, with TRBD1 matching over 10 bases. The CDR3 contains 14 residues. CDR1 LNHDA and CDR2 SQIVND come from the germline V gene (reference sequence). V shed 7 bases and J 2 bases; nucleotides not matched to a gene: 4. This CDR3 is CASNPGQGNYGYTF. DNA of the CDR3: TGTGCCAGTAATCCGGGACAGGGGAACTATGGCTACACCTTC.

CDR3 sequence: CASSVGGRVDEKLFF. CDR3 bases: TGTGCCAGCAGCGTAGGAGGGAGGGTGGATGAAAAACTGTTTTTT. The chain joins TRBV9 to TRBJ1-4; D not resolved. The germline V gene encodes CDR1 SGDLS and CDR2 YYNGEE. The CDR3 consists of 15 residues. Trimming shortened V by 0 bases and J by 6 bases, and 12 bases separated the two germline ends.

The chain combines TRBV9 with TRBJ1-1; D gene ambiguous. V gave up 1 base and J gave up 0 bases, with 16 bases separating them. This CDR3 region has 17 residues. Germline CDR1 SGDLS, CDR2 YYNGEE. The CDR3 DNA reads TGTGCCAGCAGCGTACGGTTGCAGGACTACATGAACACTGAAGCTTTCTTT. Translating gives CASSVRLQDYMNTEAFF.

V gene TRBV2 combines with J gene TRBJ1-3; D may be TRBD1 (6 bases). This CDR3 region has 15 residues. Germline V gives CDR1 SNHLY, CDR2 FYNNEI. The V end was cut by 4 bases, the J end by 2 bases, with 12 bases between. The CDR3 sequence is CASSGGTRTGNTIYF. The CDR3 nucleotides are TGTGCCAGCAGTGGAGGGACACGGACTGGAAACACCATATATTTT.

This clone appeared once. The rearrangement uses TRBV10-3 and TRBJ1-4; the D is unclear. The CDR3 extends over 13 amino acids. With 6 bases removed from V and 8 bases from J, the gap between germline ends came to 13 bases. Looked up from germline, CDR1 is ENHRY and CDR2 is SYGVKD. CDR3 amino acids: CAIRAGVGEKLFF. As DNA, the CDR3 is TGTGCCATCAGGGCGGGCGTAGGAGAAAAACTGTTTTTT.

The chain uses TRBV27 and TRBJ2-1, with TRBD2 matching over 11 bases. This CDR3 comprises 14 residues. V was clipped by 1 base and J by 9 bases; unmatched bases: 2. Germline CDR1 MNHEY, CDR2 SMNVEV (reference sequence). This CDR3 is CASSLWTSGREQFF. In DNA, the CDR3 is TGTGCCAGCAGTTTATGGACTAGCGGGCGTGAGCAGTTCTTC.

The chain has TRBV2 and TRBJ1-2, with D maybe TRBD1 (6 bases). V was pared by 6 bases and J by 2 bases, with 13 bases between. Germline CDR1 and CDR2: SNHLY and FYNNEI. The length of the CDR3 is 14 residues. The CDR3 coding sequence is TGTGCCAGCAGCCAGCCAGGGGTGAACTATGGCTACACCTTC. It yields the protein CASSQPGVNYGYTF. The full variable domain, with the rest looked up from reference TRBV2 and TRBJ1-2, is EPEVTQTPSHQVTQMGQEVILRCVPISNHLYFYWYRQILGQKVEFLVSFYNNEISEKSEIFDDQFSVERPDGSNFTLKIRSTKLEDSAMYFCASSQPGVNYGYTFGSGTRLTVV.

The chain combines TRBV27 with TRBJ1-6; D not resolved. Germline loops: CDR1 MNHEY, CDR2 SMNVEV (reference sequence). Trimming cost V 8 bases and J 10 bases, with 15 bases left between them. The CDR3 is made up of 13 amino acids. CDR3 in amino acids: CASPQLSGSPLHF. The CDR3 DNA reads TGTGCCAGCCCCCAATTGTCGGGGTCACCCCTCCACTTT.

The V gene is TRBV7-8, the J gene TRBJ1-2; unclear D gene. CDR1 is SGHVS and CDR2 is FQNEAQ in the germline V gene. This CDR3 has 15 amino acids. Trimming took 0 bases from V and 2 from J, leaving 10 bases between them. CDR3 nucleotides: TGTGCCAGCAGCTTAGCTTCTGGAGGAAACTATGGCTACACCTTC. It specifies CASSLASGGNYGYTF. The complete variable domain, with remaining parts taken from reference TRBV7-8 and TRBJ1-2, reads GAGVSQSPRYKVAKRGQDVALRCDPISGHVSLFWYQQALGQGPEFLTYFQNEAQLDKSGLPSDRFFAERPEGSVSTLKIQRTQQEDSAVYLCASSLASGGNYGYTFGSGTRLTVV.

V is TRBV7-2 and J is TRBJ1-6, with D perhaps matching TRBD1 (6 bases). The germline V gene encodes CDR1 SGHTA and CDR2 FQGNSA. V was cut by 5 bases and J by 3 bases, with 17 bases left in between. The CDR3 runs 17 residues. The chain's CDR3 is CASSAHRAFGYNSPLHF. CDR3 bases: TGTGCCAGCAGCGCCCACAGGGCTTTCGGCTATAATTCACCCCTCCACTTT.

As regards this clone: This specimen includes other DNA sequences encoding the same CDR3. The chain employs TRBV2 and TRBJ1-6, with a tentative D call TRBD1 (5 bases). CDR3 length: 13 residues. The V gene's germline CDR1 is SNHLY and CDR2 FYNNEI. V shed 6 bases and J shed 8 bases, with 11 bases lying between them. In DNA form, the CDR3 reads TGTGCCAGCAGGGGGCAGGGCGATTCACCCCTCCACTTT. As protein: CASRGQGDSPLHF.

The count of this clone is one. CDR3 in amino acids: CASSLGDRGNSPLHF. CDR3 in DNA: TGTGCCAGCAGCCTCGGGGACAGGGGCAATTCACCCCTCCACTTT. The chain carries TRBV28 and TRBJ1-6; 10 bases are shared with TRBD1. The germline CDR1 and CDR2 sequences are MDHEN and SYDVKM. V gave up 6 bases and J gave up 7 bases; unmatched junction bases: 6. The CDR3 runs to 15 residues.

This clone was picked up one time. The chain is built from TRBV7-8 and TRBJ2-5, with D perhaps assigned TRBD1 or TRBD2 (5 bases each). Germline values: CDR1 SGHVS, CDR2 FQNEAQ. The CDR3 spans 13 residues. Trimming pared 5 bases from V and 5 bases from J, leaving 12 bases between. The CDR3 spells CASSLGEPETQYF. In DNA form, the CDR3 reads TGTGCCAGCAGCCTAGGGGAGCCGGAGACCCAGTACTTC.

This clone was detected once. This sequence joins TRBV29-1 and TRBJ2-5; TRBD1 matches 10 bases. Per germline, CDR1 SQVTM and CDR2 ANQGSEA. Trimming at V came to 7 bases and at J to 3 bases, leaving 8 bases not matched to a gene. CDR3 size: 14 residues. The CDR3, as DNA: TGCAGCGGCAAAGACAGGGGGCGAGAAGAGACCCAGTACTTC. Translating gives CSGKDRGREETQYF.

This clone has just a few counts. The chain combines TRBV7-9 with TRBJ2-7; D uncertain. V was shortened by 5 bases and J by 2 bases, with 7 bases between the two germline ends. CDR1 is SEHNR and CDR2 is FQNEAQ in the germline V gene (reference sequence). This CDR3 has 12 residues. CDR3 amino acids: CASSNLAYEQYF. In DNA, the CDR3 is TGTGCCAGCAGCAATCTAGCCTACGAGCAGTACTTC.

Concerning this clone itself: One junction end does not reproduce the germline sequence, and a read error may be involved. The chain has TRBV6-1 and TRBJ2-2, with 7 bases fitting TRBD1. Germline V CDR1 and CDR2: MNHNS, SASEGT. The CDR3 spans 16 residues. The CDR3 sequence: CASTEQGRISTGELFF. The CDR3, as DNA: TGTGCCAGCACTGAACAGGGGCGGATATCCACCGGGGAGCTGTTTTTT.

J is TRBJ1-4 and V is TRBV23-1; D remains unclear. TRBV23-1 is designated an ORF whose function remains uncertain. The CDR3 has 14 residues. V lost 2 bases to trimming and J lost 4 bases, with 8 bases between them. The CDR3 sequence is CASSQPAYNEKLFF. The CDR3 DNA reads TGCGCCAGCAGTCAACCTGCCTATAATGAAAAACTGTTTTTT.

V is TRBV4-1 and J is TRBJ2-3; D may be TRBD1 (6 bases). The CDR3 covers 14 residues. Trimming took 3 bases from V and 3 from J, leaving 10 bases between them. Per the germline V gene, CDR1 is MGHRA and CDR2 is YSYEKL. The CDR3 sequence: CASSQGHLTDTQYF. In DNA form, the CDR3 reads TGCGCCAGCAGCCAGGGACACCTTACAGATACGCAGTATTTT.

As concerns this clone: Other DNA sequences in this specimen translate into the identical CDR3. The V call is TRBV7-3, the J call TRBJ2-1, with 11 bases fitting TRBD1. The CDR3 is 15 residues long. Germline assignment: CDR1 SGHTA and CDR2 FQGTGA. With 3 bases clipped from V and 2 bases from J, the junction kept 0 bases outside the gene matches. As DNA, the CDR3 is TGTGCCAGCAGCTTGGGACAGGGGGCCTACAATGAGCAGTTCTTC. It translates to CASSLGQGAYNEQFF. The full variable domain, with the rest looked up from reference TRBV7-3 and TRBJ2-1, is GAGVSQTPSNKVTEKGKYVELRCDPISGHTALYWYRQSLGQGPEFLIYFQGTGAADDSGLPNDRFFAVRPEGSVSTLKIQRTERGDSAVYLCASSLGQGAYNEQFFGPGTRLTVL.

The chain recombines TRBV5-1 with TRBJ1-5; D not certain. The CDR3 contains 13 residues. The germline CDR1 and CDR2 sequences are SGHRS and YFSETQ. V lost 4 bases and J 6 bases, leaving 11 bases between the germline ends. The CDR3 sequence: CASSPVPGQPQHF. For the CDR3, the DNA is TGCGCCAGCAGCCCGGTTCCTGGTCAGCCCCAGCATTTT.

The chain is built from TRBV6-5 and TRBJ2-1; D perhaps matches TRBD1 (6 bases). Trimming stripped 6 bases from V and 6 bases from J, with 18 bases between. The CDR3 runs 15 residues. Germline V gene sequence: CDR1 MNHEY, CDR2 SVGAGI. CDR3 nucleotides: TGTGCCAGCAGCCCCTGGACAGTAGGACCCAATGAGCAGTTCTTC. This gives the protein CASSPWTVGPNEQFF.

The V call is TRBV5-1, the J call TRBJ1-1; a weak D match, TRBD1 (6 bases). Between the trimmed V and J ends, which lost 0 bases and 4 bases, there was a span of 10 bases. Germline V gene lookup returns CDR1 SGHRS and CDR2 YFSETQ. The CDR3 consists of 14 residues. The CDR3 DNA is TGCGCCAGCAGCTTGGGCCAGGGGACCACTGAAGCTTTCTTT. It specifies CASSLGQGTTEAFF.

CDR3 bases: TGTGCCATCAGTGAGTCGTTTAGCGGGGGGGCCACAGATACGCAGTATTTT. As protein: CAISESFSGGATDTQYF. The V call is TRBV10-3, the J call TRBJ2-3, with 11 bases lining up with TRBD2. J was trimmed by 2 bases and V by 0 bases; bases with no gene match: 4. This CDR3 contains 17 residues. CDR1 and CDR2 from the germline V gene are ENHRY and SYGVKD.